This TCR beta chain was found in a study of Ad26.COV2.S vaccination and SARS-CoV-2 variants. Treatment defined: some 20 received Ad26.COV2.S at low or high dose, single or two shots; 5 received placebo; per-sample allocation not given. Samples were taken on day 63 after the first vaccine or placebo injection. Only in-frame clones appear in the TCRdb table, and some are missing; sequencing was by immunoSEQ multiplex PCR. The sample records 200,000 to 300,000 clones, roughly nine tenths being singletons. Study results and caveats: Spike-specific TCR breadth ran higher among vaccine recipients than placebo recipients.

CDR1 is LNHDA, CDR2 SQIVND, per germline (reference sequence). The trim removed 4 bases at V and 2 bases at J, leaving 2 bases unmatched. This CDR3 contains 15 residues. On this clone: What it recognizes is unknown.

The specimen comprised peripheral blood, sampled in a trial of Ad26.COV2.S vaccine versus placebo. The chain employs TRBV19 and TRBJ2-1; 10 nucleotides line up with TRBD2. This clonotype originated in a person between 18 and 60 years old who received the Ad26.COV2.S COVID-19 vaccine or a placebo. CDR3 loop: CASSTSGRTYNEQFF. The CDR3 DNA sequence: TGTGCCAGTAGTACTAGCGGGAGAACCTACAATGAGCAGTTCTTC. The whole variable domain, remainder taken from reference TRBV19 and TRBJ2-1, is DGGITQSPKYLFRKEGQNVTLSCEQNLNHDAMYWYRQDPGQGLRLIYYSQIVNDFQKGDIAEGYSVSREKKESFPLTVTSAQKNPTAFYLCASSTSGRTYNEQFFGPGTRLTVL.